The following is a TCR beta chain sequence with its context. The data were taken from a study of blood T cell repertoires in COVID-19. Background on the study: Italy, Spain and the United States were the sources of the convalescent and acute COVID-19 samples.

This CDR3 spans 13 amino acids. CDR1 and CDR2 from the germline V gene are SGHDT and YYEEEE. V lost 0 bases, J lost 9 bases, and 5 bases stayed unmatched. Per the original methods: It was from reference gene primer amplification that nucleated cell counts were estimated. Sequencing was performed with immunoSEQ multiplex PCR; in TCRdb, only in-frame clones are kept and a portion is missing. Clone size and V and J calls were adopted from that table, with D and trimming inferred from the DNA. The table has over 50,000 clones, about 86% seen once. This TCR was recovered from a man between 65 and 79 years old with active COVID-19. The sample was peripheral blood. The V gene is TRBV5-6, the J gene TRBJ2-5, with 7 bases aligning to TRBD1. The CDR3 coding sequence is TGTGCCAGCAGCTTGGGGTCCCAGGGGGCCCAGTACTTC. Protein sequence: CASSLGSQGAQYF.